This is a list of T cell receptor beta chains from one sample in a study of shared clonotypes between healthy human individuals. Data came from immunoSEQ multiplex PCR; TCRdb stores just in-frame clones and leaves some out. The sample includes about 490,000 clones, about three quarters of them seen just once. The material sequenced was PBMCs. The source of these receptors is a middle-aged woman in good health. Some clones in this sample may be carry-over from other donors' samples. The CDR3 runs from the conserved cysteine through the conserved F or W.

CDR3aa: CASSFPGGTDTQYF; v_gene: TRBV11-2; j_gene: TRBJ2-3
CDR3aa: CASSQGSLMGELFF; v_gene: TRBV14; j_gene: TRBJ1-4
CDR3aa: CASSIDRSYNEQFF; v_gene: TRBV6-5; j_gene: TRBJ2-1
CDR3aa: CASSLGYPLYEQYF; v_gene: TRBV27; j_gene: TRBJ2-7
CDR3aa: CASSFLHEQFF; v_gene: TRBV28; j_gene: TRBJ2-1
CDR3aa: CASSLVSGVGGNTIYF; v_gene: TRBV5-1; j_gene: TRBJ1-3
CDR3aa: CASTGGEGNQPQHF; v_gene: TRBV28; j_gene: TRBJ1-5
CDR3aa: CAISGLEGEQYF; v_gene: TRBV10-3; j_gene: TRBJ2-7
CDR3aa: CASSVGWGQPQHF; v_gene: TRBV10-2; j_gene: TRBJ1-5
CDR3aa: CATSSARLGGTDTQYF; v_gene: TRBV15; j_gene: TRBJ2-3
CDR3aa: CASSYRQGVDGGELFF; v_gene: TRBV10-2; j_gene: TRBJ2-2
CDR3aa: CASSVGPSGDLSYEQYF; v_gene: TRBV9; j_gene: TRBJ2-7
CDR3aa: CASSPGDSWGQPQHF; v_gene: TRBV6-5; j_gene: TRBJ1-5
CDR3aa: CASSLAGFSNQPQHF; v_gene: TRBV28; j_gene: TRBJ1-5
CDR3aa: CASSDGLAGGADTQYF; v_gene: TRBV6-4; j_gene: TRBJ2-3
CDR3aa: CASSQTSGTSREQYF; v_gene: TRBV2; j_gene: TRBJ2-7
CDR3aa: CASSPTGGRVGTEAFF; v_gene: TRBV14; j_gene: TRBJ1-1
CDR3aa: CASSSGLGGYNEQFF; v_gene: TRBV5-4; j_gene: TRBJ2-1
CDR3aa: CARSFAWGTGENEKLFF; v_gene: TRBV5-3; j_gene: TRBJ1-4
CDR3aa: CASSIVVMAGENTEAFF; v_gene: TRBV19; j_gene: TRBJ1-1
CDR3aa: CASSPALGLAKNIQYF; v_gene: TRBV11-1; j_gene: TRBJ2-4
CDR3aa: CTSWGRDPQETQYF; v_gene: TRBV27; j_gene: TRBJ2-5
CDR3aa: CASSYSLITGELFF; v_gene: TRBV6-5; j_gene: TRBJ2-2
CDR3aa: CASSSQGVPNTEAFF; v_gene: TRBV6-5; j_gene: TRBJ1-1
CDR3aa: CSAKGGYEQYF; v_gene: TRBV20-1; j_gene: TRBJ2-7
CDR3aa: CASSLTGQGYNEQFF; v_gene: TRBV27; j_gene: TRBJ2-1
CDR3aa: CASSLGAGYGYTF; v_gene: TRBV7-9; j_gene: TRBJ1-2
CDR3aa: CATSPDSNYGYTF; v_gene: TRBV2; j_gene: TRBJ1-2
CDR3aa: CAISAGSHYGYTF; v_gene: TRBV10-3; j_gene: TRBJ1-2
CDR3aa: CASSEGVGRTEAFF; v_gene: TRBV6-1; j_gene: TRBJ1-1
CDR3aa: CASSLEGLSSYEQYF; v_gene: TRBV7-2; j_gene: TRBJ2-7
CDR3aa: CASSLTNYEQYF; v_gene: TRBV28; j_gene: TRBJ2-7
CDR3aa: CAWRPPFGGRTGELFF; v_gene: TRBV30; j_gene: TRBJ2-2
CDR3aa: CASTPAGGGSYEQYF; v_gene: TRBV6-5; j_gene: TRBJ2-7
CDR3aa: CASSLGRAYEQYF; v_gene: TRBV13; j_gene: TRBJ2-7
CDR3aa: CASSYDYSTDTQYF; v_gene: TRBV7-9; j_gene: TRBJ2-3
CDR3aa: CSVGRTSGTRF; v_gene: TRBV29-1; j_gene: TRBJ2-3
CDR3aa: CASSLGGTVDNEQFF; v_gene: TRBV7-3; j_gene: TRBJ2-1
CDR3aa: CASSLKEGPGLSAEQFF; v_gene: TRBV7-3; j_gene: TRBJ2-1
CDR3aa: CASSPHGYEQYF; v_gene: TRBV25-1; j_gene: TRBJ2-7
CDR3aa: CSVGSREGYTF; v_gene: TRBV29-1; j_gene: TRBJ1-2